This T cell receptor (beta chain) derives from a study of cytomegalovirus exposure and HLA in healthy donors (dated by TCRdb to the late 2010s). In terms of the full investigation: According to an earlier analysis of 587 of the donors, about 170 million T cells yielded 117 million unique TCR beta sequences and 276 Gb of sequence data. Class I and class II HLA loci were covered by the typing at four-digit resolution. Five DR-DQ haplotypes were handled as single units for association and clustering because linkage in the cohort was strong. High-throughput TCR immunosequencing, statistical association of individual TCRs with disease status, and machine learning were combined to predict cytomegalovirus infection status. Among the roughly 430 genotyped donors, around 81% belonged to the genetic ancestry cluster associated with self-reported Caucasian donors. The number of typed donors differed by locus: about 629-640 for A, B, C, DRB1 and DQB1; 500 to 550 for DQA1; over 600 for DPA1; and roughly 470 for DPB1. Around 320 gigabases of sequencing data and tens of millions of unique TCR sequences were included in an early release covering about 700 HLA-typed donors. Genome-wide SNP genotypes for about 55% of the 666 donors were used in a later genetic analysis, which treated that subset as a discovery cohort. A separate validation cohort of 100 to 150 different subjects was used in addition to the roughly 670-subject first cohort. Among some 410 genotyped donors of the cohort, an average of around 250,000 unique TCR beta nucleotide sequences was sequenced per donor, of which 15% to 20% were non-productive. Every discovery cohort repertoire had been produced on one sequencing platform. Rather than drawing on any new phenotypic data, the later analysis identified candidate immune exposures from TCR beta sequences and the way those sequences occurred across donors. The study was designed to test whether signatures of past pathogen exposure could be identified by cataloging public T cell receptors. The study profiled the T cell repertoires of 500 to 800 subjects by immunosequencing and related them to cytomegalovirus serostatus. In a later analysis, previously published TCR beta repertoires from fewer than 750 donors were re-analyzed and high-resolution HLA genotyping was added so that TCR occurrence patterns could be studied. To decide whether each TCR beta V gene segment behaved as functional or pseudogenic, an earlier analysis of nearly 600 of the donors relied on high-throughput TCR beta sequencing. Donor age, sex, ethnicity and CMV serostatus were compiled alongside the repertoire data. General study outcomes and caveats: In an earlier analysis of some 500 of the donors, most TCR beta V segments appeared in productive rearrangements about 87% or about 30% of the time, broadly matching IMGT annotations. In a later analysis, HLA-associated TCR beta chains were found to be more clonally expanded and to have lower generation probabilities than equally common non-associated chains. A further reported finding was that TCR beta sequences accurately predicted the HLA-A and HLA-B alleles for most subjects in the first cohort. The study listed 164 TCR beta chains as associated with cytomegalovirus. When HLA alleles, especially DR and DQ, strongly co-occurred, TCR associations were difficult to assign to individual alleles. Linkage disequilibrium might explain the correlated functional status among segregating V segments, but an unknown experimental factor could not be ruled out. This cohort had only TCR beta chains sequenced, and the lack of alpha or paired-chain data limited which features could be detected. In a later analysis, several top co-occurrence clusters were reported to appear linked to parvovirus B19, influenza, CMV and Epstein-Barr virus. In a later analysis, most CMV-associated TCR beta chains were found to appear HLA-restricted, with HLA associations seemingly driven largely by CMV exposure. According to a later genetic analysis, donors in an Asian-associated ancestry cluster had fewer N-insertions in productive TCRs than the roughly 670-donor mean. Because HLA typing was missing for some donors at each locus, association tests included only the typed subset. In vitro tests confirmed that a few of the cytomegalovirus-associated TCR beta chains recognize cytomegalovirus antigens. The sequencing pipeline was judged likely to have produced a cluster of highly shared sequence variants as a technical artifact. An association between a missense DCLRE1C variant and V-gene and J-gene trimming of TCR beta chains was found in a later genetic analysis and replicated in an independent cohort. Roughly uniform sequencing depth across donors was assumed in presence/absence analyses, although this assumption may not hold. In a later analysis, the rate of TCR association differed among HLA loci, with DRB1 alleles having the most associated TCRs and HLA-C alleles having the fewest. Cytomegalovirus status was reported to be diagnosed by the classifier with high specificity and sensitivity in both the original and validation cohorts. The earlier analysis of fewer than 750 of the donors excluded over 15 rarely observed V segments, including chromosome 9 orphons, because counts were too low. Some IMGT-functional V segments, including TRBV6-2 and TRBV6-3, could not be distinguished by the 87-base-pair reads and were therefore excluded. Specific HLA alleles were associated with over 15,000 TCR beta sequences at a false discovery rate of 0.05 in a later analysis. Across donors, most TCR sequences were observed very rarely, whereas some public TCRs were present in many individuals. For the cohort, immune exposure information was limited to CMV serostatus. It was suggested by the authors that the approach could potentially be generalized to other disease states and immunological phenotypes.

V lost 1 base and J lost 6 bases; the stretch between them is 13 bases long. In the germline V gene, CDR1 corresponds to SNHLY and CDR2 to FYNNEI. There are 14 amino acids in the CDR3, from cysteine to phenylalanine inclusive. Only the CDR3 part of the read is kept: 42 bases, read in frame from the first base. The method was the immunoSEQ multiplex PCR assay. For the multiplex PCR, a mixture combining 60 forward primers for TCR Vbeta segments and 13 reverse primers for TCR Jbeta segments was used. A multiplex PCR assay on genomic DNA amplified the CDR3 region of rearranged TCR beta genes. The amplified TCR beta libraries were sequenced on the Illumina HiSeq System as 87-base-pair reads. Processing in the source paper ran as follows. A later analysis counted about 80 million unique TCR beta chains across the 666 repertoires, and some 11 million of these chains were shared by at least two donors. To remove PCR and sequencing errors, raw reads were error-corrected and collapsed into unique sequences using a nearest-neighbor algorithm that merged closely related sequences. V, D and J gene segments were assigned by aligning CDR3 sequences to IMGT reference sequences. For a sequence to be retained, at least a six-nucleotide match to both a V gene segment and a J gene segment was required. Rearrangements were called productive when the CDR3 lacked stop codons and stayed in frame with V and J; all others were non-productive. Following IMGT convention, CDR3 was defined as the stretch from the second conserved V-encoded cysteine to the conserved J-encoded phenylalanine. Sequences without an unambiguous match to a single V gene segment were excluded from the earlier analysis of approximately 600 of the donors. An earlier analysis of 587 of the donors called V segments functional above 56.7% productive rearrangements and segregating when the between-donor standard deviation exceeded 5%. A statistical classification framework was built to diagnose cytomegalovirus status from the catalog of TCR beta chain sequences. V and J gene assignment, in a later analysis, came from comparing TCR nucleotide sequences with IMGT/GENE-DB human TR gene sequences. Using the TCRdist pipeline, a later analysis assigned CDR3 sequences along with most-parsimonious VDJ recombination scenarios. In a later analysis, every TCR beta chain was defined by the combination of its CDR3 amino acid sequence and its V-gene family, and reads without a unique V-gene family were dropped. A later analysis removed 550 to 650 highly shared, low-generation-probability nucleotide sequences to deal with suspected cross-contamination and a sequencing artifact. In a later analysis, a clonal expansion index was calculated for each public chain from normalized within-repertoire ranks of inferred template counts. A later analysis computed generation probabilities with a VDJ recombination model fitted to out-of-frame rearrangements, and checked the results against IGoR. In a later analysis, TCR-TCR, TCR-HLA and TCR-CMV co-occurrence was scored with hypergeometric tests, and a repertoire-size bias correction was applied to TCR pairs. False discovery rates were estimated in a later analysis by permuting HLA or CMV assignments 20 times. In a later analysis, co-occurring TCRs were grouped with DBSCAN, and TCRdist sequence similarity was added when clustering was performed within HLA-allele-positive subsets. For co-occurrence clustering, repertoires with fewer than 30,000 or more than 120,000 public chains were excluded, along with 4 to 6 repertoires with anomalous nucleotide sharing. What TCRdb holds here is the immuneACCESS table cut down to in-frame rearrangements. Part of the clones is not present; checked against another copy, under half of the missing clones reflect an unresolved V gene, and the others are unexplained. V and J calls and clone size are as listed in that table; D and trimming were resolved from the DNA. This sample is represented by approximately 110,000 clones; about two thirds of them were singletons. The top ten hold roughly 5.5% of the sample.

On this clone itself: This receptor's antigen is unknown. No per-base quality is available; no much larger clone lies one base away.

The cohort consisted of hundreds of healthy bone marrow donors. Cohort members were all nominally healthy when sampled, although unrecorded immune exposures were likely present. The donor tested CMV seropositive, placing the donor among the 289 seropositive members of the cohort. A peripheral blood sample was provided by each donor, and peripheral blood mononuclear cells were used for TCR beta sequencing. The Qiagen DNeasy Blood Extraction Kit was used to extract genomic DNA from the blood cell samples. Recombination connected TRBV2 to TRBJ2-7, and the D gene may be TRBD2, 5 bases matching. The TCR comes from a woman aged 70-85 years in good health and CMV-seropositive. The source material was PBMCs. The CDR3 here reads CASSEGTGDVEQYF. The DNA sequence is TGTGCCAGCAGTGAAGGGACCGGGGATGTCGAGCAGTACTTC.